This T cell receptor (beta chain) comes out of a study of T cell responses to AZD1222 COVID-19 vaccine. Assay: immunoSEQ multiplex PCR; the TCRdb copy retains only in-frame clones and omits some. The profile shows over 150,000 clones, 90% of them singletons. Regarding this clone: Its matching antigen is unknown.

Whole-study results and caveats: Only after the peak T cell response were repertoires sampled. Regions 160-218 and 743-854 held dominance among vaccine-associated CD4 TCRs, which spanned spike. Unmutated variant regions are reportedly the target of nearly half of TCRs that are spike-specific.

Germline V gene data show CDR1 as SGHTA and CDR2 as FQGNSA. This CDR3 is 13 amino acids long. The germline V and J ends were trimmed by 4 bases and 2 bases, with 8 bases remaining between them. This specimen was peripheral blood, taken on day 0 of AZD1222 vaccination. The chain recombines TRBV7-2 with TRBJ1-1, with D uncertain. The TCR originated in an adult in good health. CDR3 loop: CASSYVGNTEAFF. Written as DNA, the CDR3 is TGTGCCAGCAGCTATGTAGGCAACACTGAAGCTTTCTTT. Drawing the rest from reference TRBV7-2 and TRBJ1-1, the complete variable domain is GAGVSQSPSNKVTEKGKDVELRCDPISGHTALYWYRQSLGQGLEFLIYFQGNSAPDKSGLPSDRFSAERTGGSVSTLTIQRTQQEDSAVYLCASSYVGNTEAFFGQGTRLTVV.